This TCR beta chain comes out of a study of T cells in Graves' hyperthyroidism and ophthalmopathy. RNA transcripts provided the source from which TCR beta CDR3 regions were amplified. A first-round RT-PCR of the TCR CDR3 used the HTBI primer set. TCRdb reprocessed the multiplex PCR reads with MiXCR, giving one entry per CDR3 protein. The sample lists some 350,000 distinct CDR3 sequences, roughly 25% occurring once. Overall study results and limits: Ophthalmopathy was told apart from stable hyperthyroidism by a 13 V-J model.

As for this clonotype: The antigen is undetermined.

Hyperthyroidism was newly diagnosed in patients aged 18 to 65 (duration under 2 months). Fresh peripheral blood, approximately 10 ml, yielded the PBMCs. Sequences were obtained from blood. The TCR comes from a man in his forties or fifties with Graves' hyperthyroidism.

The CDR3 protein is CASSCRGPLETQYF. In DNA, the CDR3 is TGTGCCAGCAGCTGCCGGGGACCGTTAGAGACCCAGTACTTC. The V call is TRBV7-9, the J call TRBJ2-5; perhaps D is TRBD1 or TRBD2 (5 bases each). This CDR3 is 14 amino acids long. Germline-derived CDR1 and CDR2 are SEHNR and FQNEAQ (reference sequence). Trimming removed 4 bases from V and 4 bases from J, with 13 bases in between.